Many counts were recorded for the clone carrying this T cell receptor beta chain. TCRdb reanalysed the multiplex PCR reads using MiXCR and keeps one entry per CDR3 protein. The sample lists around 130,000 distinct CDR3 sequences; 20% to 25% were seen once. The sample is drawn from a study of breast tumors, draining lymph nodes, adjacent tissues. The V and J ends lost 7 bases and 0 bases respectively, with 13 bases between them. Germline loops: CDR1 MNHNS, CDR2 SASEGT. CDR3 length: 15 residues. Axillary draining lymph nodes of breast cancer patients supplied the node samples. The specimen was axillary lymph node tissue. This chain joins TRBV6-1 and TRBJ2-1; D may match TRBD1 or TRBD2 (6 bases each). This receptor was taken from a female donor with breast cancer. Some clones in this sample may be carry-over from other donors' samples. The CDR3 DNA is TGTGCCAGCAAATCCGGGGGCAGCTCCTACAATGAGCAGTTCTTC. Its protein is CASKSGGSSYNEQFF.